Described below is a single T cell receptor beta chain sequence and its context. The antigen is unknown. Sorting gave populations that all exceeded 95% purity. CDR1 and CDR2 from the germline V gene are SGHTA and FQGNSA. The CDR3 sequence is 17 residues long. V shed 8 bases, J shed 0 bases, and the junction held 10 bases outside the gene matches. This entry comes from a study of beta chain features in type 1 diabetes. General observations from the study: PCR might favor shorter templates, equally in patients and controls. Since sequencing was performed on cDNA, cells with high TCR expression could be over-represented. VDJ junctions in type 1 diabetes patients carried more deletions and fewer insertions.

Every isolated RNA sample was fully reverse transcribed, so sequencing captured expressed TCRB transcripts. Generated by immunoSEQ multiplex PCR, the TCRdb table keeps only in-frame clones and is missing some. This sample has some 330,000 clones, with about 10% found just once. Sequencing used naive CD4+ T cells from blood. The rearrangement links TRBV7-2 to TRBJ2-6; 7 nucleotides align to TRBD1. This sequence was found in a woman in her 30s in good health. The CDR3 loop is CASPDRVGISGANVLTF. In DNA, the CDR3 is TGTGCCAGCCCCGACAGGGTCGGTATCTCTGGGGCCAACGTCCTGACTTTC. Full variable domain (rest looked up from reference TRBV7-2 and TRBJ2-6): GAGVSQSPSNKVTEKGKDVELRCDPISGHTALYWYRQSLGQGLEFLIYFQGNSAPDKSGLPSDRFSAERTGGSVSTLTIQRTQQEDSAVYLCASPDRVGISGANVLTFGAGSRLTVL.